This TCR beta chain was recorded in a study of cytomegalovirus exposure and HLA in healthy donors. Deletions cut 10 bases from V and 3 bases from J, with 14 bases between. Germline V CDR1 and CDR2: MNHEY, SVGAGI. There are 13 residues in the CDR3. It was with 60 Vbeta and 13 Jbeta primers that the PCR ran. Profiling relied on immunoSEQ multiplex PCR, and the TCRdb table lists in-frame clones only, not all of them. The sample features 60,000 to 65,000 clones, with 3.5% to 4% in its top ten. Sequenced material: PBMCs. This chain links TRBV6-5 with TRBJ2-3; D may be TRBD2 (5 bases). This sequence was found in a woman aged 18 to 35 in good health and CMV-seronegative. CDR3 region: CATESPGTDTQYF. CDR3 bases: TGTGCCACCGAGAGTCCGGGGACAGATACGCAGTATTTT.